The 21 T cell receptor beta chains presented below share a single source sample, sequenced in a study of blood T cell repertoires in COVID-19. Generated by immunoSEQ multiplex PCR, the TCRdb table keeps only in-frame clones and is missing some. The sample has about 120,000 clones; approximately 65% are singletons. The sample was peripheral blood. Receptor source: a woman in her sixties with acute or convalescent COVID-19.

V is TRBV10-3 and J is TRBJ2-1; TRBD1 matches at 7 bases. This CDR3 comprises 15 residues. Trimming at V came to 5 bases and at J to 0 bases, leaving 4 bases not matched to a gene. Germline assignment: CDR1 ENHRY and CDR2 SYGVKD. The CDR3 coding sequence is TGTGCCATCAGTAACCGGGACAGCTCCTACAATGAGCAGTTCTTC. As protein: CAISNRDSSYNEQFF.

This chain links TRBV6-2 or TRBV6-3 with TRBJ2-7; 13 bases are a match to TRBD2. The V gene end was trimmed by 6 bases and the J gene end by 4 bases; junction bases not matched to a gene: 6. Per germline, CDR1 MNHEY and CDR2 SVGEGT. CDR3 size: 15 residues. Written as DNA, the CDR3 is TGTGCCAGCAGCCCCACTAGCGGGGGGGCTTACGAGCAGTACTTC. Translating gives CASSPTSGGAYEQYF.

The chain links TRBV29-1 to TRBJ1-5; TRBD1 matches 10 bases. From germline, CDR1 is SQVTM and CDR2 ANQGSEA. The CDR3 consists of 17 residues. V lost 5 bases and J lost 5; bases outside the gene matches: 15. The CDR3 DNA reads as TGCAGCGTTCAGACAGGGGGCGACAGGGGCGCGCATCAGCCCCAGCATTTT. Amino acid sequence: CSVQTGGDRGAHQPQHF.

The J gene is TRBJ1-4, the V gene TRBV5-1; D might be TRBD1 (5 bases). The V end was cut by 4 bases, the J end by 0 bases, with 13 bases between. CDR1 SGHRS and CDR2 YFSETQ come from the germline V gene. The CDR3 loop spans 16 amino acids. This chain's CDR3 is CASSEKTGATNEKLFF. The CDR3 bases are TGCGCCAGCAGCGAAAAAACAGGCGCAACTAATGAAAAACTGTTTTTT.

The chain links TRBV5-1 to TRBJ1-1; 7 bases line up with TRBD1. CDR3 size: 12 residues. Trimming removed 3 bases from V and 13 bases from J; junction bases left unmatched: 9. Germline V lookup: CDR1 SGHRS, CDR2 YFSETQ. CDR3 sequence reads: CASSSGQGGHFF. In nucleotides, the CDR3 is TGCGCCAGCAGCTCAGGACAAGGGGGCCATTTCTTT. Full variable domain (outside the CDR3, taken from reference TRBV5-1 and TRBJ1-1): KAGVTQTPRYLIKTRGQQVTLSCSPISGHRSVSWYQQTPGQGLQFLFEYFSETQRNKGNFPGRFSGRQFSNSRSEMNVSTLELGDSALYLCASSSGQGGHFFGQGTRLTVV.

The gene calls are TRBV15 and TRBJ1-5; the D is unclear. Germline V gene sequence: CDR1 LNHNV, CDR2 YYDKDF (reference sequence). Trimming pared 0 bases from V and 4 bases from J, leaving 10 bases between. The length of the CDR3 is 15 residues. CDR3 region: CATSRERPTNQPQHF. DNA of the CDR3: TGTGCCACCAGCAGAGAACGACCGACTAATCAGCCCCAGCATTTT.

The V gene is TRBV11-2, the J gene TRBJ2-5; 7 bases are a match to TRBD1. The CDR3 has 14 residues. In germline, CDR1 is SGHAT, CDR2 FQNNGV. Trimming at V came to 8 bases and at J to 5 bases, leaving 11 bases not matched to a gene. DNA for the CDR3: TGTGCCAGCGAAGGGGTAGGGGGCTTTGAGACCCAGTACTTC. Translating gives CASEGVGGFETQYF.

The rearrangement joins TRBV20-1 to TRBJ2-3; TRBD2 matches at 10 bases. Germline loops: CDR1 DFQATT, CDR2 SNEGSKA (reference sequence). The junction had 5 bases not matched to a gene; V was cut back by 3 bases and J by 5 bases. The CDR3 runs 14 residues. Here the CDR3 reads CSASKRGGRDTQYF. The CDR3 coding sequence is TGCAGTGCTAGTAAGCGGGGGGGCCGAGATACGCAGTATTTT.

This clone was observed a single time. The rearrangement links TRBV5-1 to TRBJ1-2; perhaps TRBD1 as D (5 bases). CDR1 is SGHRS, CDR2 YFSETQ, per germline. Trimming took 3 bases from V and 4 from J, leaving 13 bases between them. The CDR3 is made up of 14 amino acids. The CDR3: CASSSITGPYGYTF. The CDR3 DNA reads TGCGCCAGCAGCTCGATTACAGGACCCTATGGCTACACCTTC.

V usage is TRBV7-3 and J usage is TRBJ2-2, with 14 bases fitting TRBD2. The CDR3 contains 16 residues. V gave up 5 bases and J gave up 8 bases; unmatched junction bases: 7. Germline V gene lookup returns CDR1 SGHTA and CDR2 FQGTGA. The CDR3 reads CASSPGLAGGKGELFF. The CDR3 DNA follows: TGTGCCAGCAGCCCCGGACTAGCGGGGGGAAAGGGGGAGCTGTTTTTT.

This chain links TRBV7-6 with TRBJ1-1, with D unclear. Trimming left V 3 bases short and J 1 base short, with 6 bases between. The CDR3 extends over 13 amino acids. CDR1 SGHVS and CDR2 FNYEAQ come from the germline V gene. The CDR3: CASSFSGNTEAFF. Written as DNA, the CDR3 is TGTGCCAGCAGCTTCAGTGGGAACACTGAAGCTTTCTTT.

The chain links TRBV4-1 to TRBJ1-6; 8 bases align to TRBD1. The trim removed 0 bases at V and 0 bases at J, leaving 1 base unmatched. The CDR3 sequence is 17 residues long. Germline V lookup: CDR1 MGHRA, CDR2 YSYEKL. CDR3 bases: TGCGCCAGCAGCCAAGAAACAGGGGGCTCCTATAATTCACCCCTCCACTTT. Translation gives CASSQETGGSYNSPLHF.

V gene TRBV27 combines with J gene TRBJ2-7; TRBD2 is a possible D gene (6 bases). Germline values: CDR1 MNHEY, CDR2 SMNVEV (reference sequence). The length of the CDR3 is 15 residues. V gave up 0 bases and J gave up 3 bases, with 12 bases separating them. The chain's CDR3 is CASSLSPGAYYEQYF. The DNA of the CDR3 is TGTGCCAGCAGTTTATCACCGGGAGCATACTACGAGCAGTACTTC.

The chain joins TRBV7-2 to TRBJ1-5; D may be TRBD1 (5 bases). Looked up from germline, CDR1 is SGHTA and CDR2 is FQGNSA. This CDR3 comprises 15 residues. The V end lost 4 bases, the J end lost 0 bases, and 10 bases lay between the germline ends. The CDR3 loop reads CASSSSGFSNQPQHF. In nucleotides, the CDR3 is TGTGCCAGCAGCTCTTCAGGGTTTAGCAATCAGCCCCAGCATTTT.

V is TRBV12-5 and J is TRBJ2-3; a weak D match, TRBD2 (6 bases). Trimming removed 0 bases from V and 5 bases from J, with 21 bases in between. The CDR3 runs to 18 residues. From germline, CDR1 is LGHNT and CDR2 FRNRAP. CDR3 coding DNA: TGTGCTAGTGGTTTGGTACTAAGAGGCGGGGCAGCAATAGATACGCAGTATTTT. It codes for CASGLVLRGGAAIDTQYF.

The rearrangement links TRBV6-5 to TRBJ2-2; no clear D. The germline V gene encodes CDR1 MNHEY and CDR2 SVGAGI. V dropped 1 base and J dropped 4 bases, with 7 bases sitting between them. The CDR3 is 14 residues long. This chain's CDR3 is CASSYFRSTGELFF. CDR3 coding DNA: TGTGCCAGCAGTTACTTCCGGAGCACCGGGGAGCTGTTTTTT.

The rearrangement joins TRBV5-1 to TRBJ1-4; no definite D call. CDR1 is SGHRS, CDR2 YFSETQ, per germline. Trimming cost V 4 bases and J 0 bases, with 13 bases left between them. This CDR3 has 16 residues. CDR3 DNA: TGCGCCAGCAGCCCGGGAGTCACCACAACTAATGAAAAACTGTTTTTT. It translates to CASSPGVTTTNEKLFF.

The V call is TRBV7-8, the J call TRBJ1-1, with D unresolved. V lost 2 bases to trimming and J lost 5 bases, with 18 bases between them. The CDR3 extends over 16 amino acids. Germline lookup yields CDR1 SGHVS and CDR2 FQNEAQ. CDR3 DNA: TGTGCCAGCAGCTTAAGAGGGAGGTGGGAGAAGACTGAAGCTTTCTTT. This gives the protein CASSLRGRWEKTEAFF.

CDR3 coding DNA: TGTGCCAGCAGCTTAGTAGGGGGAGCATCCTACGAGCAGTACTTC. Its translation: CASSLVGGASYEQYF. The chain is built from TRBV7-2 and TRBJ2-7; D might be TRBD1 (6 bases). V gave up 1 base and J gave up 1 base, with 11 bases separating them. CDR3 length: 15 residues. Per germline, CDR1 SGHTA and CDR2 FQGNSA. Based on the CDR3 plus reference TRBV7-2 and TRBJ2-7, the full variable domain is GAGVSQSPSNKVTEKGKDVELRCDPISGHTALYWYRQSLGQGLEFLIYFQGNSAPDKSGLPSDRFSAERTGGSVSTLTIQRTQQEDSAVYLCASSLVGGASYEQYFGPGTRLTVT.

This chain uses TRBV5-1 with TRBJ1-3; 8 nucleotides match TRBD1. The CDR3 consists of 15 residues. Germline CDR1 and CDR2: SGHRS and YFSETQ. The V gene end was trimmed by 0 bases and the J gene end by 2 bases; junction bases not matched to a gene: 1. The CDR3, as DNA: TGCGCCAGCAGCTTGGGCAGGGGGCCTGGAAACACCATATATTTT. Amino acid sequence: CASSLGRGPGNTIYF.

Details on this clone: This may come from a read error, since a much larger clone is one base off. The chain couples TRBV3-1 (or the pseudogene TRBV3-2) to TRBJ1-5; TRBD1 matches 8 bases. Germline V CDR1 and CDR2: LGHDT, YNNKEL (reference sequence). The CDR3 runs to 14 residues. Trimming took 4 bases from V and 2 from J; bases not matched to a gene: 1. In nucleotides, the CDR3 is TGTGCCAGCAGCCTACAGGGGGGCAATCAGCCCCAGCATTTT. As protein: CASSLQGGNQPQHF.